These 24 T cell receptor beta chains were sequenced from one sample in a study of T cells in Graves' hyperthyroidism and ophthalmopathy (dated by TCRdb to between 2017 and 2020). The protocol used for the library was multiplex PCR. The sequencer was an Illumina HiSeq 2000. The TCR beta CDR3 regions were amplified from the RNA transcripts. The TCR CDR3 was subjected to a first round of RT-PCR using the HTBI primer set and the Qiagen OneStep RT-PCR kit. Using fastp at Q25 and MiXCR, TCRdb reprocessed the public reads and kept productive beta chains. Every CDR3 protein is listed once, alongside the most common genes and DNA of its rows. This sample has roughly 290,000 distinct CDR3 sequences in its table, and 15% to 20% of those were observed once. The top ten clonotypes cover approximately 60% of the sample. The sample was blood. The receptors derive from a woman aged 55-75 years with Graves' ophthalmopathy.

In this sample, this clonotype turned up many times. The J gene is TRBJ2-1, the V gene TRBV27; TRBD2 might be the D (7 bases). The CDR3 sequence is 15 residues long. Germline V gives CDR1 MNHEY, CDR2 SMNVEV (reference sequence). V lost 5 bases and J 7 bases, leaving 18 bases between the germline ends. Written as DNA, the CDR3 is TGTGCCAGCAGTGGGGGGAGGGGGTTGCGGAATGAGCAGTTCTTC. It yields the protein CASSGGRGLRNEQFF.

V is TRBV20-1 and J is TRBJ1-2, with a weak D call TRBD1 (6 bases). The germline gives CDR1 DFQATT, CDR2 SNEGSKA (reference sequence). This CDR3 is built from 12 residues. Between the trimmed V and J ends, which lost 2 bases and 7 bases, there was a span of 11 bases. The CDR3 sequence is CSARIRGGGYTF. CDR3 bases: TGCAGTGCTAGAATCCGAGGGGGTGGCTACACCTTC.

J is TRBJ1-5 and V is TRBV5-4; D is unclear. Germline V gene data show CDR1 as SGHNT and CDR2 as YYREEE (reference sequence). This CDR3 has 15 amino acids. The ends were cut back, 4 bases at V and 2 bases at J, with 13 bases in the middle. The CDR3 DNA follows: TGTGCCAGCAGCCCTGGTGGAGGGCGCAATCAGCCCCAGCATTTT. This sequence encodes CASSPGGGRNQPQHF.

This clonotype was observed at least ten times. V is TRBV27 and J is TRBJ1-2, with TRBD1 matching 8 bases. The CDR3 sequence is 14 residues long. Germline V gene data show CDR1 as MNHEY and CDR2 as SMNVEV (reference sequence). The V and J ends lost 4 bases and 6 bases, in that order; junction bases with no gene match: 7. The CDR3 DNA follows: TGTGCCAGCAGTTACTCCCAGGGGGCGAATGGCTACACCTTC. It codes for CASSYSQGANGYTF.

A remark on this clonotype: The junction shows a germline mismatch at one end, possibly a read error. The V call is TRBV3-1, the J call TRBJ1-2; D gene ambiguous. The germline gives CDR1 LGHDT, CDR2 YNNKEL (reference sequence). This CDR3 contains 16 residues. The DNA for the CDR3 is TGTGCCAGCAGCCTCTGGACGGGGAGTACTAACTATGGCTCCACCTTC. Translating gives CASSLWTGSTNYGSTF.

The chain recombines TRBV20-1 with TRBJ2-4; D is undetermined. Trimming removed 5 bases from V and 0 bases from J, with 11 bases in between. The germline CDR1 and CDR2 sequences are DFQATT and SNEGSKA (reference sequence). The CDR3 runs 14 residues. The CDR3 DNA sequence: TGCAGTGCTCCTGGACCGATAGCCAAAAACATTCAGTACTTC. Its translation: CSAPGPIAKNIQYF.

The V call is TRBV10-3, the J call TRBJ2-6; D assignment may be TRBD1 or TRBD2 (5 bases each). Looked up from germline, CDR1 is ENHRY and CDR2 is SYGVKD. This CDR3 region has 17 residues. The V end was cut by 7 bases, the J end by 0 bases, with 16 bases between. The CDR3 protein is CAIKGDGNRSGANVLTF. Written as DNA, the CDR3 is TGTGCCATCAAAGGGGACGGAAACCGCTCTGGGGCCAACGTCCTGACTTTC.

Turning to this clonotype: Since the CDR3 does not end with the conserved phenylalanine or tryptophan, this likely comes from a read error. The J gene is TRBJ2-5, the V gene TRBV7-6, with D maybe TRBD1 (5 bases). The V end was cut by 1 base, the J end by 2 bases, with 14 bases between. Germline V CDR1 and CDR2: SGHVS, FNYEAQ. This CDR3 contains 16 residues. In DNA form, the CDR3 reads TGTGCCAGCAGCTTAGGCTGGGGCCGGATTCAAGAGACCCAGTACCTC. Translating gives CASSLGWGRIQETQYL.

V and J are TRBV6-5 and TRBJ2-7, with D unclear. Trimming left V 0 bases short and J 5 bases short, with 17 bases between. The CDR3 loop spans 16 amino acids. CDR1 is MNHEY, CDR2 SVGAGI, per germline. The CDR3 loop reads CASSYSFYGKGHEQYF. The DNA for the CDR3 is TGTGCCAGCAGTTACTCGTTCTATGGAAAGGGCCACGAGCAGTACTTC.

This clonotype was found many times. V gene TRBV2 combines with J gene TRBJ2-3; tentatively, D is TRBD1 (5 bases). From germline, CDR1 is SNHLY and CDR2 FYNNEI. The CDR3 is 14 amino acids. V dropped 5 bases and J dropped 1 base, with 10 bases sitting between them. The CDR3 loop reads CASSKGMGTDTQYF. CDR3 bases: TGTGCCAGCAGTAAGGGGATGGGCACAGATACGCAGTATTTT.

The chain joins TRBV3-1 to TRBJ1-2; the D gene is possibly TRBD1 (5 bases). Deletions cut 5 bases from V and 8 bases from J, with 18 bases between. This CDR3 region has 14 residues. Germline V gene sequence: CDR1 LGHDT, CDR2 YNNKEL (reference sequence). CDR3 DNA sequence: TGTGCCAGCAGCGCCCAGGGAGGGCGAAACGGCTACACCTTC. Translation: CASSAQGGRNGYTF.

This clonotype was counted a few times. The J gene is TRBJ2-7, the V gene TRBV20-1, with D possibly TRBD1 on 6 matching bases. The CDR3 is made up of 14 amino acids. In germline, CDR1 is DFQATT, CDR2 SNEGSKA (reference sequence). V lost 0 bases to trimming and J lost 3 bases, with 12 bases between them. CDR3 region: CSAREGTGHYEQYF. DNA for the CDR3: TGCAGTGCTAGAGAAGGCACAGGGCACTACGAGCAGTACTTC.

This clonotype was counted a few times. V usage is TRBV24-1 and J usage is TRBJ1-5, with 9 nucleotides matching TRBD1. The CDR3 has 17 amino acids. V dropped 2 bases and J dropped 3; count of bases not matched to a gene: 7. Germline lookup yields CDR1 KGHDR and CDR2 SFDVKD. The CDR3 sequence: CATSDYRDRANNQPQHF. CDR3 DNA: TGTGCCACCAGTGATTACCGGGACAGGGCTAACAATCAGCCCCAGCATTTT.

This clonotype was seen ten or more times. The J gene is TRBJ2-3, the V gene TRBV12-3 or TRBV12-4; 10 positions match TRBD1. J lost 6 bases, V lost 5 bases, and 8 bases had no gene match. This CDR3 is 15 amino acids long. The CDR3 loop is CASSPRGQGSDTQYF. As DNA, the CDR3 is TGTGCCAGCAGTCCGAGGGGACAGGGGTCCGATACGCAGTATTTT.

The rearrangement links TRBV2 to TRBJ2-3; a possible D gene is TRBD2 (5 bases). Deletions cut 9 bases from V and 0 bases from J, with 13 bases between. The CDR3 runs to 14 residues. Germline assignment: CDR1 SNHLY and CDR2 FYNNEI. The CDR3 sequence: CASQTSSSTDTQYF. The CDR3, as DNA: TGTGCCAGTCAAACTAGTTCGAGCACAGATACGCAGTATTTT.

In the case of this clonotype: Given a much more abundant clone one base away, this may be a read error. This chain joins TRBV7-2 and TRBJ2-1, with 7 nucleotides matching TRBD2. CDR1 is SGHTA and CDR2 is FQGNSA in the germline V gene. Trimming took 11 bases from V and 8 from J; bases not matched to a gene: 15. The CDR3 consists of 14 residues. The CDR3 DNA follows: TGTGCCTGCAATCCCCCGCGGGAGCCCCATGAGCAGTTCTTC. Encoded protein: CACNPPREPHEQFF.

This clonotype was seen repeatedly, ten times or more. Here the CDR3 DNA reads TGTGCCAGCTCACAAGAGCTAGTATTGTACAATGAGCAGTTCTTC. Its protein product is CASSQELVLYNEQFF. The V gene is TRBV18, the J gene TRBJ2-1; no reliable D call. This CDR3 spans 15 amino acids. Trimming left V 4 bases short and J 4 bases short, with 14 bases between. Per germline, CDR1 KGHSH and CDR2 LQKENI.

This clonotype was counted at least ten times. This rearrangement joins TRBV20-1 to TRBJ1-2; D is ambiguous. Between the trimmed V and J ends, which lost 1 base and 8 bases, there was a span of 8 bases. The germline CDR1 and CDR2 sequences are DFQATT and SNEGSKA (reference sequence). The CDR3 is 11 amino acids. The CDR3 protein is CSARAGFGYTF. CDR3 nucleotides: TGCAGTGCTAGAGCCGGATTCGGCTACACCTTC.

The chain carries TRBV5-1 and TRBJ2-7; D not certain. The CDR3 runs 12 residues. From germline, CDR1 is SGHRS and CDR2 YFSETQ. Trimming stripped 2 bases from V and 2 bases from J, with 5 bases between. The CDR3 here is CASSFRPYEQYF. The CDR3 bases are TGCGCCAGCAGCTTCCGGCCCTACGAGCAGTACTTC.

The table lists this clonotype with a few counts. The chain joins TRBV9 to TRBJ2-3; D remains ambiguous. Germline loops: CDR1 SGDLS, CDR2 YYNGEE. This CDR3 is 14 amino acids long. The V end lost 0 bases, the J end lost 1 base, and 6 bases lay between the germline ends. In nucleotides, the CDR3 is TGTGCCAGCAGCGTAGGAGGACGCACAGATACGCAGTATTTT. It codes for CASSVGGRTDTQYF.

This clonotype was seen many times. The chain uses TRBV6-2 or TRBV6-3 and TRBJ2-5, with D possibly being TRBD1 (5 bases). The CDR3 is 15 residues long. V lost 2 bases, J lost 5 bases, and 15 bases lay in between. Germline-derived CDR1 and CDR2 are MNHEY and SVGEGT. The CDR3 is CASSYGAARGETQYF. Here the CDR3 DNA reads TGTGCCAGCAGTTACGGGGCCGCAAGGGGTGAGACCCAGTACTTC.

The chain couples TRBV19 to TRBJ2-1; D is tentatively TRBD1 or TRBD2 (6 bases each). The germline CDR1 and CDR2 sequences are LNHDA and SQIVND (reference sequence). The CDR3 consists of 15 residues. V shed 1 base and J shed 6 bases, with 13 bases lying between them. This chain's CDR3 is CASSIGGAFRNEQFF. Written as DNA, the CDR3 is TGTGCCAGTAGTATAGGGGGGGCATTTCGCAATGAGCAGTTCTTC.

About this clonotype itself: Compared with germline, one end of the junction differs, possibly owing to a read error. The chain couples TRBV28 to TRBJ2-1; the match to TRBD2 covers 15 bases. This CDR3 contains 18 residues. The germline gives CDR1 MDHEN, CDR2 SYDVKM. The CDR3 here is CASSLEGTSGRFYNEQSF. CDR3 nucleotide sequence: TGTGCCAGCAGCTTAGAGGGGACTAGCGGGAGGTTTTACAATGAGCAGTCCTTC.

This clonotype was recorded at least ten times. The CDR3 region is CASRPQASVQTQYF. The DNA for the CDR3 is TGTGCCAGCAGGCCACAGGCTAGCGTTCAGACCCAGTACTTC. V usage is TRBV6-1 and J usage is TRBJ2-5; possible D gene TRBD2, 6 bases. V lost 6 bases and J 6 bases, leaving 17 bases between the germline ends. Germline V lookup: CDR1 MNHNS, CDR2 SASEGT. CDR3 length equals 14 residues.